These 26 T cell receptor beta chains came from one sample sequenced in a study of early T cells in non-severe SARS-CoV-2 infection (dated by TCRdb to the early 2020s). Receptor libraries were prepared by 5' RACE. The data were produced on a NextSeq 500. Starting from the raw public reads, TCRdb applied fastp trimming at Q25, assembled clones with MiXCR and retained in-frame beta chains. Records with the same CDR3 protein are collapsed into one entry carrying the most frequent genes and DNA. This sample has around 21,000 distinct CDR3 sequences in its table, and 5% to 6% of those were observed once. In total, the top ten clones hold roughly 15% of the sample. This material consisted of whole blood, taken at baseline. The receptors were gathered from an adult who was a healthcare worker with PCR-confirmed SARS-CoV-2 infection or an uninfected control (not recorded which).

This clonotype occurred many times. The chain is built from TRBV6-5 and TRBJ2-1; 13 nucleotides align to TRBD2. The CDR3 length is 17 residues. The V gene end was trimmed by 5 bases and the J gene end by 7 bases; junction bases not matched to a gene: 11. CDR1 MNHEY and CDR2 SVGAGI come from the germline V gene. DNA of the CDR3: TGTGCCAGCAGTAGCACTAGCGGGGGGGCCGGAGGGAATGAGCAGTTCTTC. Translating gives CASSSTSGGAGGNEQFF.

In this sample, this clonotype is medium-sized. The J gene is TRBJ2-2, the V gene TRBV11-2, with 7 bases aligning to TRBD1. The CDR3 has 14 amino acids. Looked up from germline, CDR1 is SGHAT and CDR2 is FQNNGV. J lost 3 bases, V lost 5 bases, and 3 bases had no gene match. The CDR3: CASSRDRDTGELFF. The CDR3 DNA is TGTGCCAGCAGCCGGGACAGAGACACCGGGGAGCTGTTTTTT. The whole variable domain, remainder taken from reference TRBV11-2 and TRBJ2-2, is EAGVAQSPRYKIIEKRQSVAFWCNPISGHATLYWYQQILGQGPKLLIQFQNNGVVDDSQLPKDRFSAERLKGVDSTLKIQPAKLEDSAVYLCASSRDRDTGELFFGEGSRLTVL.

Ten or more counts support this clonotype. The V call is TRBV7-8, the J call TRBJ2-7; weak D call: TRBD2 (5 bases). This CDR3 is 12 amino acids long. V was cut by 3 bases and J by 2 bases, with 5 bases left in between. Germline V gives CDR1 SGHVS, CDR2 FQNEAQ. The CDR3 DNA is TGTGCCAGCAGCTTGGAGGCCTACGAGCAGTACTTC. It codes for CASSLEAYEQYF.

Ten or more counts support this clonotype. The chain employs TRBV20-1 and TRBJ2-7; TRBD2 matches 11 bases. The CDR3 totals 16 residues. The ends lost 3 bases at V and 6 bases at J; junction bases unmatched: 13. The germline gives CDR1 DFQATT, CDR2 SNEGSKA (reference sequence). The DNA of the CDR3 is TGCAGTGCTAGTAGTAGCGGGGGGGTCGTTCTTCCCGAGCAGTACTTC. It is translated as CSASSSGGVVLPEQYF.

This clonotype was counted a few times. This chain links TRBV18 with TRBJ1-1, with a tentative D call TRBD1 (6 bases). The germline gives CDR1 KGHSH, CDR2 LQKENI. There are 15 residues in the CDR3. V dropped 2 bases and J dropped 0 bases, with 10 bases sitting between them. CDR3 coding DNA: TGTGCCAGCTCACCATGGGGGGCAATGAACACTGAAGCTTTCTTT. This gives the protein CASSPWGAMNTEAFF.

Comment on this clonotype: This may arise from a read error, as a much more abundant clone is one base away. Given the absence of the conserved phenylalanine or tryptophan at the CDR3 end, a read error is likely. The chain employs TRBV20-1 and TRBJ2-5; 8 bases are a match to TRBD1. CDR3 length equals 17 residues. The V and J ends lost 5 bases and 5 bases, in that order; junction bases with no gene match: 19. Germline V gene sequence: CDR1 DFQATT, CDR2 SNEGSKA (reference sequence). CDR3 nucleotides: TGCAGTGCTCCTCATTCAGCGGACAGGGAGTTTACGGAGACCCAGTACCTC. Its protein is CSAPHSADREFTETQYL.

This clonotype is termed large. V usage is TRBV9 and J usage is TRBJ1-6; 7 nucleotides line up with TRBD1. Unmatched junction bases numbered 9, after V lost 2 bases and J lost 10 bases. Germline V gives CDR1 SGDLS, CDR2 YYNGEE. The CDR3 has 15 residues. CDR3: CASSVVGGLNSPLHF. The CDR3 DNA follows: TGTGCCAGCAGCGTCGTAGGGGGCTTAAACTCACCCCTCCACTTT.

This clonotype was recorded a few times. The V gene is TRBV12-5, the J gene TRBJ2-7, with D possibly being TRBD1 (6 bases). Germline CDR1 LGHNT, CDR2 FRNRAP. Trimming removed 6 bases at V and 7 bases at J, with 10 bases between. This CDR3 comprises 11 residues. The CDR3 DNA is TGTGCTAGTGGGCAAGACAGGGAGCAGTACTTC. Translation gives CASGQDREQYF. The full variable domain, completed using reference TRBV12-5 and TRBJ2-7, is DARVTQTPRHKVTEMGQEVTMRCQPILGHNTVFWYRQTMMQGLELLAYFRNRAPLDDSGMPKDRFSAEMPDATLATLKIQPSEPRDSAVYFCASGQDREQYFGPGTRLTVT.

The V call is TRBV19, the J call TRBJ2-7; D possibly uses TRBD1 or TRBD2 (7 bases each). Deletions cut 8 bases from V and 6 bases from J, with 17 bases between. CDR1 and CDR2 from the germline V gene are LNHDA and SQIVND (reference sequence). The CDR3 consists of 13 residues. The CDR3 region is CASGLDRAGEQYF. CDR3 bases: TGTGCCAGTGGACTAGACAGGGCCGGCGAGCAGTACTTC.

This clonotype came up many times. This chain connects TRBV7-6 to TRBJ1-3; D not certain. V was clipped by 5 bases and J by 0 bases, with 11 bases between them. The CDR3 consists of 15 residues. Germline V gives CDR1 SGHVS, CDR2 FNYEAQ. The chain's CDR3 is CASSREHISGNTIYF. In nucleotides, the CDR3 is TGTGCCAGCAGCCGGGAGCACATCTCTGGAAACACCATATATTTT.

The sample holds many counts of this clonotype. CDR3 amino acids: CAISELILSTQETQYF. CDR3 nucleotides: TGTGCCATCAGTGAGTTAATTTTGAGCACCCAAGAGACCCAGTACTTC. The V gene is TRBV10-3, the J gene TRBJ2-5; D remains unclear. CDR1 ENHRY and CDR2 SYGVKD come from the germline V gene. The CDR3 covers 16 residues. V was pared by 1 base and J by 1 base, with 13 bases between.

The sample holds many counts of this clonotype. The rearrangement links TRBV7-2 to TRBJ1-5, with a tentative D call TRBD1 (5 bases). The CDR3 has 15 amino acids. V lost 1 base and J lost 6, with 13 bases in between. Germline-derived CDR1 and CDR2 are SGHTA and FQGNSA. CDR3 residues: CASSLGSGNSQPQHF. Written as DNA, the CDR3 is TGTGCCAGCAGCTTAGGGTCAGGGAATAGTCAGCCCCAGCATTTT.

The chain has TRBV7-9 and TRBJ2-5; D is unresolved. Trimming cost V 8 bases and J 2 bases, with 18 bases left between them. The CDR3 consists of 15 residues. Germline loops: CDR1 SEHNR, CDR2 FQNEAQ (reference sequence). The DNA of the CDR3 is TGTGCCAGCTCCCGGGCACTAAGGTCACAAGAGACCCAGTACTTC. Translating gives CASSRALRSQETQYF.

The chain couples TRBV29-1 to TRBJ2-1; tentatively, D is TRBD1 (6 bases). Deletions cut 4 bases from V and 5 bases from J, with 12 bases between. The germline V gene encodes CDR1 SQVTM and CDR2 ANQGSEA. This CDR3 is 13 amino acids long. The DNA for the CDR3 is TGCAGCGTTGTGGCCTGGACAGACAATGAGCAGTTCTTC. This gives the protein CSVVAWTDNEQFF.

This clonotype was observed a few times. Here the CDR3 reads CASSVTSTGAGAEAFF. CDR3 nucleotide sequence: TGTGCCAGCAGTGTCACATCGACAGGGGCCGGAGCTGAAGCTTTCTTT. The chain recombines TRBV6-5 with TRBJ1-1; 8 bases line up with TRBD1. Germline V gene sequence: CDR1 MNHEY, CDR2 SVGAGI. V was clipped by 5 bases and J by 6 bases; unmatched bases: 14. The CDR3 has 16 amino acids.

At least ten counts were recorded for this clonotype. This rearrangement joins TRBV12-3 or TRBV12-4 to TRBJ2-5, with D possibly being TRBD1 (6 bases). This CDR3 comprises 13 residues. With 6 bases removed from V and 4 bases from J, the gap between germline ends came to 12 bases. The CDR3 loop reads CASRNRAPETQYF. Written as DNA, the CDR3 is TGTGCCAGCAGGAACAGGGCCCCAGAGACCCAGTACTTC.

There are many counts of this clonotype. This chain connects TRBV5-5 to TRBJ2-3; 7 nucleotides line up with TRBD1. In germline, CDR1 is SGHKS, CDR2 YYEKEE (reference sequence). The length of the CDR3 is 12 residues. V lost 3 bases and J lost 8; bases outside the gene matches: 3. DNA of the CDR3: TGTGCCAGCAGCTCGGGACAGATTACGCAGTATTTT. This codes for CASSSGQITQYF.

This clonotype was detected many times. The chain combines TRBV20-1 with TRBJ2-7; 11 bases line up with TRBD2. J was trimmed by 2 bases and V by 1 base; bases with no gene match: 4. This CDR3 has 15 amino acids. Germline assignment: CDR1 DFQATT and CDR2 SNEGSKA (reference sequence). CDR3 sequence reads: CSARVRGLAAYEQYF. CDR3 bases: TGCAGTGCTAGAGTCAGGGGACTAGCGGCCTACGAGCAGTACTTC.

This clonotype has a count of ten or more. This chain connects TRBV6-5 to TRBJ2-2; 8 nucleotides match TRBD1. The germline V gene encodes CDR1 MNHEY and CDR2 SVGAGI. Trimming took 4 bases from V and 8 from J; bases not matched to a gene: 3. The CDR3 has 13 residues. The CDR3 sequence: CASSLQGAGELFF. In DNA form, the CDR3 reads TGTGCCAGCAGTTTGCAGGGGGCAGGGGAGCTGTTTTTT.

This clonotype was detected a few times. This chain uses TRBV20-1 with TRBJ2-7, with D perhaps TRBD1 (6 bases). This CDR3 comprises 13 residues. The germline CDR1 and CDR2 sequences are DFQATT and SNEGSKA (reference sequence). V was clipped by 5 bases and J by 1 base, with 12 bases between them. The DNA of the CDR3 is TGCAGTGCTTTAAACAGGGATTCCTACGAGCAGTACTTC. This translates into CSALNRDSYEQYF.

This clonotype is labeled medium-sized. The chain carries TRBV7-8 and TRBJ2-7, with D uncertain. The V gene lost 6 bases and the J gene lost 2 bases, with 5 bases spanning the gap. The CDR3 runs to 11 residues. Germline V lookup: CDR1 SGHVS, CDR2 FQNEAQ. In nucleotides, the CDR3 is TGTGCCAGCAGTTTGACCTACGAGCAGTACTTC. Protein product: CASSLTYEQYF.

At least ten counts were recorded for this clonotype. The genes are TRBV2 and TRBJ2-1; D remains unclear. Trimming took 7 bases from V and 4 from J, leaving 5 bases between them. Germline V gives CDR1 SNHLY, CDR2 FYNNEI. The CDR3 loop spans 11 amino acids. CDR3 nucleotides: TGTGCCAGCACCCAATACAATGAGCAGTTCTTC. It is translated as CASTQYNEQFF.

This clonotype was recorded many times. The chain is built from TRBV7-6 and TRBJ2-1, with 12 bases lining up with TRBD2. This CDR3 spans 16 amino acids. V lost 3 bases, J lost 7 bases, and 7 bases stayed unmatched. Germline CDR1 SGHVS, CDR2 FNYEAQ. In DNA, the CDR3 is TGTGCCAGCAGCTTTCTAGCGGGGGGGGCGACAAATGAGCAGTTCTTC. Amino acid sequence: CASSFLAGGATNEQFF.

This clonotype was detected ten times or more. The chain has TRBV18 and TRBJ2-7; no clear D. Trimming pared 4 bases from V and 6 bases from J, leaving 13 bases between. Germline CDR1 is KGHSH and CDR2 is LQKENI. This CDR3 has 13 amino acids. The CDR3 region is CASSQDERGEQYF. The DNA of the CDR3 is TGTGCCAGCTCACAGGACGAGAGAGGCGAGCAGTACTTC.

In its sample, this clonotype was seen many times. The gene calls are TRBV6-6 and TRBJ2-1; TRBD2 aligns across 7 bases. CDR3 length equals 14 residues. Germline V gene sequence: CDR1 MNHNY, CDR2 SVGAGI (reference sequence). The ends lost 0 bases at V and 10 bases at J; junction bases unmatched: 6. The CDR3 coding sequence is TGTGCCAGCAGTTACTCGGGGACTAAACCCGAGCAGTTCTTC. It encodes CASSYSGTKPEQFF.

This clonotype is judged medium-sized. CDR3 DNA sequence: TGCAGTGCTACCAGACCAGCTAGCGGGGGGGCCCCAGATACGCAGTATTTT. It translates to CSATRPASGGAPDTQYF. The rearrangement joins TRBV20-1 to TRBJ2-3; TRBD2 agrees at 12 bases. The CDR3 covers 17 residues. Trimming removed 4 bases from V and 4 bases from J; junction bases left unmatched: 12. From germline, CDR1 is DFQATT and CDR2 SNEGSKA (reference sequence).